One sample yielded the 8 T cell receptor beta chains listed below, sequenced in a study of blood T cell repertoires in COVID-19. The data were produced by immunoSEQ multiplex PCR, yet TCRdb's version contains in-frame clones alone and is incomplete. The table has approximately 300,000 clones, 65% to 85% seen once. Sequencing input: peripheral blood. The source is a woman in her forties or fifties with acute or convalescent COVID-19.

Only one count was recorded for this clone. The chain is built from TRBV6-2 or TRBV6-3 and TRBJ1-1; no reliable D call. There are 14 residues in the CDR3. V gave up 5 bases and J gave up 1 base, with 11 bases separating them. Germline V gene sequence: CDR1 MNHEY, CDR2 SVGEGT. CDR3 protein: CASSDFGWNTEAFF. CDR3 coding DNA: TGTGCCAGCAGTGACTTTGGCTGGAACACTGAAGCTTTCTTT.

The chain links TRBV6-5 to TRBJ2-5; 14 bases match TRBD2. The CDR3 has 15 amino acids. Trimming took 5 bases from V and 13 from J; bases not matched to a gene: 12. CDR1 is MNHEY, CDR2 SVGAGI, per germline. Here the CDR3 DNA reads TGTGCCAGCAGTCCCGGACTAGCGGGGGGTGTGGGCTGGTACTTC. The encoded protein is CASSPGLAGGVGWYF.

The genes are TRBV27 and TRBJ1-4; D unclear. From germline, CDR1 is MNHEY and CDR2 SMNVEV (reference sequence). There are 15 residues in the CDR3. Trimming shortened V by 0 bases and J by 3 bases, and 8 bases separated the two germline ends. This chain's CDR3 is CASSLSSLPNEKLFF. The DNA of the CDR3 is TGTGCCAGCAGTTTATCGTCACTCCCTAATGAAAAACTGTTTTTT.

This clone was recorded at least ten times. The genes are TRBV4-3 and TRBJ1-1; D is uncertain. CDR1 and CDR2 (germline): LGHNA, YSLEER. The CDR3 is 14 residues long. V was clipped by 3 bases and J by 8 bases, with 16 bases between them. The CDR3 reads CASSHWRANSEAFF. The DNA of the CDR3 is TGCGCCAGCAGCCATTGGAGGGCCAACAGCGAAGCTTTCTTT.

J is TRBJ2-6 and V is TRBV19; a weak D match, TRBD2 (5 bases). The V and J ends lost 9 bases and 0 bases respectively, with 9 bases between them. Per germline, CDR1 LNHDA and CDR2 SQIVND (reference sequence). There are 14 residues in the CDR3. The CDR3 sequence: CASSRGSGANVLTF. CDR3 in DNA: TGTGCCAGCTCTCGGGGCTCTGGGGCCAACGTCCTGACTTTC.

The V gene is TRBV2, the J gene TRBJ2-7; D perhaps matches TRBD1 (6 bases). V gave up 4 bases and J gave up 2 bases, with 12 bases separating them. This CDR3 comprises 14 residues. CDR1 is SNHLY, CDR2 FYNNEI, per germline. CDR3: CASSGLPGAYEQYV. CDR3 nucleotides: TGTGCCAGCAGTGGGCTACCAGGGGCCTACGAGCAGTACGTC.

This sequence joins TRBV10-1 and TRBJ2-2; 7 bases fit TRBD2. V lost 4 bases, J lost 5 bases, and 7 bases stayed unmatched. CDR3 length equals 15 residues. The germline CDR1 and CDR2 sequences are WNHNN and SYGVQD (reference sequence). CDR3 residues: CASSASGLGTGELFF. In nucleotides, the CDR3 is TGCGCCAGCAGTGCTAGCGGCCTTGGGACCGGGGAGCTGTTTTTT.

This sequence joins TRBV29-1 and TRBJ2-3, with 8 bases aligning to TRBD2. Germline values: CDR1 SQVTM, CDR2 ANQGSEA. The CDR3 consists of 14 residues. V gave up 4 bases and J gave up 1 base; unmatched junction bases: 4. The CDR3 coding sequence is TGCAGCGTTGTGGAACTAGCGGGCACAGATACGCAGTATTTT. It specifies CSVVELAGTDTQYF.